The next 10 T cell receptor beta chains were all read from a single sample in a study of cytomegalovirus exposure and HLA in healthy donors. PCR amplification relied on 60 Vbeta primers (plus 13 Jbeta primers). TCRdb keeps only in-frame clones here, not all; method: immunoSEQ multiplex PCR. The data hold tens of thousands of clones, with 78% observed a single time. Specimen: PBMCs. The origin of the receptors is a man aged 35 to 55 in good health and CMV-seronegative.

This chain connects TRBV7-2 to TRBJ2-7, with 9 bases matching TRBD2. V shed 4 bases and J 1 base; nucleotides not matched to a gene: 8. This CDR3 spans 16 amino acids. CDR1 is SGHTA, CDR2 FQGNSA, per germline. The CDR3 DNA reads as TGTGCCAGCAGCTCAAAAGCTAGCGGGGTGTCCTACGAGCAGTACTTC. Translated: CASSSKASGVSYEQYF.

This chain links TRBV7-6 with TRBJ2-2; 8 bases agree with TRBD1. The germline gives CDR1 SGHVS, CDR2 FNYEAQ. The ends lost 2 bases at V and 2 bases at J; junction bases unmatched: 4. This CDR3 is 16 amino acids long. This CDR3 reads CASSLPQGANTGELFF. The CDR3 nucleotides read TGTGCCAGCAGCTTACCCCAGGGGGCTAACACCGGGGAGCTGTTTTTT.

This clone was recorded only once. The J gene is TRBJ2-2, the V gene TRBV30, with a weak D call TRBD2 (6 bases). The V end was cut by 4 bases, the J end by 5 bases, with 17 bases between. This CDR3 is built from 15 residues. Germline CDR1 GTSNPN, CDR2 SVGIG (reference sequence). The CDR3 coding sequence is TGTGCCTGGACCCTGGGGACTTGGAGGACCGGGGAGCTGTTTTTT. Translated: CAWTLGTWRTGELFF. Combining the CDR3 with reference TRBV30 and TRBJ2-2 gives the whole variable domain SQTIHQWPATLVQPVGSPLSLECTVEGTSNPNLYWYRQAAGRGLQLLFYSVGIGQISSEVPQNLSASRPQDRQFILSSKKLLLSDSGFYLCAWTLGTWRTGELFFGEGSRLTVL.

The CDR3 here is CASFIRLAASYNEQFF. In nucleotides, the CDR3 is TGTGCCAGCTTTATCCGTCTAGCGGCTTCCTACAATGAGCAGTTCTTC. The chain joins TRBV28 to TRBJ2-1, with 7 nucleotides matching TRBD2. V lost 8 bases, J lost 1 base, and 11 bases stayed unmatched. The CDR3 sequence is 16 residues long. Germline CDR1 and CDR2: MDHEN and SYDVKM.

This sequence joins TRBV27 and TRBJ2-7; the D is unclear. V was shortened by 2 bases and J by 0 bases, with 8 bases between the two germline ends. CDR1 is MNHEY and CDR2 is SMNVEV in the germline V gene (reference sequence). The CDR3 runs to 14 residues. For the CDR3, the DNA is TGTGCCAGCAGTTTAGTCATTAGCTCCTACGAGCAGTACTTC. It encodes CASSLVISSYEQYF.

The sample holds one count of this clone. This chain links TRBV15 with TRBJ2-7; 7 bases line up with TRBD2. This CDR3 has 14 amino acids. Germline V gene lookup returns CDR1 LNHNV and CDR2 YYDKDF (reference sequence). V shed 4 bases and J 1 base; nucleotides not matched to a gene: 4. In nucleotides, the CDR3 is TGTGCCACCAGCATCGGGAGGAGGTCCTACGAGCAGTACTTC. It is translated as CATSIGRRSYEQYF.

This clone was counted only a few times. This rearrangement joins TRBV28 to TRBJ2-2; weak D call: TRBD2 (7 bases). Germline values: CDR1 MDHEN, CDR2 SYDVKM. The CDR3 loop spans 18 amino acids. Trimming removed 8 bases at V and 4 bases at J, with 26 bases between. This chain's CDR3 is CASRRGWTRKDLTGELFF. CDR3 bases: TGTGCCAGCCGGAGGGGGTGGACTAGGAAAGACCTCACCGGGGAGCTGTTTTTT.

The gene calls are TRBV7-8 and TRBJ2-6; TRBD2 matches at 8 bases. V lost 5 bases to trimming and J lost 0 bases; unmatched junction nucleotides: 9. The CDR3 has 18 amino acids. The germline V gene has CDR1 SGHVS and CDR2 FQNEAQ. The CDR3 loop is CASSLRTSWGSGANVLTF. CDR3 DNA sequence: TGTGCCAGCAGCCTCCGGACTAGCTGGGGCTCTGGGGCCAACGTCCTGACTTTC.

This clone was seen a single time. V gene TRBV5-1 combines with J gene TRBJ1-2; unclear D gene. Germline V gives CDR1 SGHRS, CDR2 YFSETQ. V dropped 7 bases and J dropped 4 bases, with 17 bases sitting between them. This CDR3 spans 14 amino acids. The CDR3 protein is CASSPEAGRYGYTF. Written as DNA, the CDR3 is TGCGCCAGCTCCCCGGAGGCCGGTCGCTATGGCTACACCTTC.

V gene TRBV19 combines with J gene TRBJ2-6; perhaps TRBD1 as D (6 bases). CDR1 LNHDA and CDR2 SQIVND come from the germline V gene (reference sequence). The CDR3 totals 14 residues. Trimming removed 7 bases from V and 4 bases from J, with 11 bases in between. This CDR3 reads CASNNRAGANVLTF. In DNA form, the CDR3 reads TGTGCCAGTAATAACAGGGCGGGGGCCAACGTCCTGACTTTC.